The 23 T cell receptor beta chains in this list originate from one sample, sequenced in a study of T cells after posttransplantation cyclophosphamide. Treatment was busulfan-fludarabine conditioning, a marrow graft, and cyclophosphamide on days +3 and +4. TCRdb keeps only in-frame clones here, not all; method: immunoSEQ multiplex PCR. Of tens of thousands of clones in the sample, roughly 73% were seen once. The sample here was CD4+ T cells sorted from blood, taken roughly 250 weeks after a stem cell transplant with posttransplant cyclophosphamide. The source is a female patient aged 40-50 years who received an allogeneic stem cell transplant from a related donor, was CMV-positive, and had no GVHD. T cells may partly derive from the graft donor.

The chain employs TRBV7-9 and TRBJ2-3, with TRBD2 matching over 9 bases. This CDR3 region has 15 residues. V was clipped by 3 bases and J by 6 bases; unmatched bases: 7. CDR1 is SEHNR, CDR2 FQNEAQ, per germline (reference sequence). The CDR3: CASSLLRGGSDTQYF. In DNA form, the CDR3 reads TGTGCCAGCAGCTTGTTGCGGGGGGGTTCGGATACGCAGTATTTT.

This clone has only a few counts. The chain uses TRBV9 and TRBJ1-5; D is perhaps TRBD1 (6 bases). V shed 2 bases and J shed 3 bases, with 12 bases lying between them. The CDR3 spans 15 residues. CDR1 and CDR2 (germline): SGDLS, YYNGEE. The CDR3 nucleotides are TGTGCCAGCAGCGTGAGGACAGCATTCAATCAGCCCCAGCATTTT. This sequence encodes CASSVRTAFNQPQHF.

CDR3 residues: CASSVAPSGGAGELFF. The CDR3 nucleotides read TGTGCCAGCAGCGTAGCGCCTAGCGGGGGGGCCGGGGAGCTGTTTTTT. The chain couples TRBV9 to TRBJ2-2; 12 nucleotides match TRBD2. The germline CDR1 and CDR2 sequences are SGDLS and YYNGEE. The J segment lost 6 bases and the V segment lost 0 bases, leaving 3 bases of the junction unmatched. The CDR3 contains 16 residues. Supplemented by reference TRBV9 and TRBJ2-2, the full variable domain reads DSGVTQTPKHLITATGQRVTLRCSPRSGDLSVYWYQQSLDQGLQFLIQYYNGEERAKGNILERFSAQQFPDLHSELNLSSLELGDSALYFCASSVAPSGGAGELFFGEGSRLTVL.

The rearrangement links TRBV27 to TRBJ2-3; 7 nucleotides agree with TRBD2. The germline gives CDR1 MNHEY, CDR2 SMNVEV (reference sequence). The CDR3 is 16 residues long. The V segment lost 0 bases and the J segment 5 bases; nucleotides outside the gene matches: 8. The CDR3 DNA reads TGTGCCAGCAGTTTATCCGGGACTATTGGGGGAGATACGCAGTATTTT. It translates to CASSLSGTIGGDTQYF.

This clone occurred once. The genes are TRBV5-1 and TRBJ1-4; 11 nucleotides match TRBD1. The germline gives CDR1 SGHRS, CDR2 YFSETQ. Trimming took 4 bases from V and 4 from J; bases not matched to a gene: 6. The CDR3 covers 16 residues. CDR3 coding DNA: TGCGCCAGCAGCCTGGACAGGGGGCGAAATAATGAAAAACTGTTTTTT. Encoded protein: CASSLDRGRNNEKLFF.

This chain uses TRBV5-1 with TRBJ1-1; 7 bases align to TRBD1. CDR1 is SGHRS and CDR2 is YFSETQ in the germline V gene. CDR3 length: 15 residues. After removal of 3 bases from V and 0 bases from J, the junction contained 5 bases not matched to a gene. The DNA for the CDR3 is TGCGCCAGCAGCTGGGACAGACAGATGAACACTGAAGCTTTCTTT. Protein sequence: CASSWDRQMNTEAFF.

The rearrangement uses TRBV5-1 and TRBJ1-4, with 7 bases matching TRBD1. Trimming cost V 5 bases and J 7 bases; bases outside gene matches: 11. CDR1 and CDR2 (germline): SGHRS, YFSETQ. CDR3 length: 15 residues. CDR3 nucleotide sequence: TGCGCCAGCAGTATCCTAGGGGGCTTTGGTGAAAAACTGTTTTTT. The encoded protein is CASSILGGFGEKLFF.

V gene TRBV5-1 combines with J gene TRBJ2-1, with TRBD2 matching over 13 bases. The length of the CDR3 is 17 residues. The germline V gene has CDR1 SGHRS and CDR2 YFSETQ. Trimming took 4 bases from V and 8 from J; bases not matched to a gene: 12. The CDR3 DNA is TGCGCCAGCAGCAGAGGGACTAGCGGGGCCGCGGGGGATGAGCAGTTCTTC. Protein sequence: CASSRGTSGAAGDEQFF.

V usage is TRBV28 and J usage is TRBJ2-2; maybe TRBD1 (6 bases). CDR1 is MDHEN and CDR2 is SYDVKM in the germline V gene. Trimming left V 4 bases short and J 4 bases short, with 13 bases between. This CDR3 region has 15 residues. The CDR3 reads CASSSTQGFTGELFF. CDR3 bases: TGTGCCAGCAGTTCGACACAGGGATTCACCGGGGAGCTGTTTTTT.

The chain recombines TRBV29-1 with TRBJ2-3, with 7 bases identical to TRBD1. V trimming: 5 bases; J trimming: 4 bases; junction bases outside the gene matches: 3. Germline V CDR1 and CDR2: SQVTM, ANQGSEA. This CDR3 region has 12 residues. This chain's CDR3 is CSVHRGPDTQYF. The DNA for the CDR3 is TGCAGCGTTCACAGGGGTCCAGATACGCAGTATTTT.

The rearrangement links TRBV5-8 to TRBJ1-6; 8 bases fit TRBD1. This CDR3 has 16 amino acids. Germline CDR1 reads SGHTS; CDR2 reads YDEGEE. The trim removed 3 bases at V and 7 bases at J, leaving 9 bases unmatched. The CDR3 DNA follows: TGTGCCAGCAGCTGGGGACAGGATAGGGGCAATTCACCCCTCCACTTT. Translated: CASSWGQDRGNSPLHF.

The chain uses TRBV5-6 and TRBJ2-1; TRBD2 is a possible D gene (5 bases). V lost 7 bases, J lost 0 bases, and 17 bases lay in between. The CDR3 has 16 amino acids. Germline CDR1 is SGHDT and CDR2 is YYEEEE. The CDR3 sequence is CASVDFLRSSYNEQFF. Here the CDR3 DNA reads TGTGCCAGCGTGGACTTCCTCCGGAGCTCCTACAATGAGCAGTTCTTC.

The chain combines TRBV11-2 with TRBJ2-2; 7 bases align to TRBD2. Germline assignment: CDR1 SGHAT and CDR2 FQNNGV. V was pared by 5 bases and J by 1 base, with 7 bases of the junction left unmatched. The CDR3 sequence is 16 residues long. This CDR3 reads CASSPRGGGNTGELFF. CDR3 in DNA: TGTGCCAGCAGCCCCCGTGGCGGGGGGAACACCGGGGAGCTGTTTTTT.

The CDR3 sequence: CSVDQGTGRDGYTF. CDR3 nucleotides: TGCAGCGTTGATCAGGGGACAGGGAGGGATGGCTACACCTTC. V gene TRBV29-1 combines with J gene TRBJ1-2; 9 bases are a match to TRBD1. The germline CDR1 and CDR2 sequences are SQVTM and ANQGSEA. The CDR3 has 14 residues. The V segment lost 3 bases and the J segment 6 bases; nucleotides outside the gene matches: 8.

The chain links TRBV7-3 to TRBJ2-3; the match to TRBD2 covers 9 bases. The CDR3 contains 16 residues. Germline CDR1 SGHTA, CDR2 FQGTGA. With V trimmed by 2 bases and J by 1 base, 4 bases remained unmatched. CDR3 DNA sequence: TGTGCCAGCAGCTTATACGGCGGGGGGGGCACAGATACGCAGTATTTT. Encoded protein: CASSLYGGGGTDTQYF.

The chain recombines TRBV11-3 with TRBJ2-5, with 11 bases aligning to TRBD1. J was trimmed by 5 bases and V by 5 bases; bases with no gene match: 7. This CDR3 has 15 residues. The germline V gene encodes CDR1 SGHNT and CDR2 YENEEA. CDR3 nucleotides: TGTGCCAGCAGCCCCCGGGACAGGGGGTCGGAGACCCAGTACTTC. This sequence encodes CASSPRDRGSETQYF. The full variable domain, its missing parts supplied by reference TRBV11-3 and TRBJ2-5, is EAGVVQSPRYKIIEKKQPVAFWCNPISGHNTLYWYLQNLGQGPELLIRYENEEAVDDSQLPKDRFSAERLKGVDSTLKIQPAELGDSAVYLCASSPRDRGSETQYFGPGTRLLVL.

The chain carries TRBV5-1 and TRBJ1-1; D is undetermined. The CDR3 spans 15 residues. The V end was cut by 4 bases, the J end by 1 base, with 14 bases between. CDR1 is SGHRS and CDR2 is YFSETQ in the germline V gene. For the CDR3, the DNA is TGCGCCAGCAGCCCCGAGTTTCTTCCGAACACTGAAGCTTTCTTT. The encoded protein is CASSPEFLPNTEAFF.

The chain is built from TRBV5-1 and TRBJ2-2, with TRBD2 identical over 7 bases. The germline V gene encodes CDR1 SGHRS and CDR2 YFSETQ. This CDR3 spans 16 amino acids. Trimming took 3 bases from V and 1 from J; bases not matched to a gene: 6. Written as DNA, the CDR3 is TGCGCCAGCAGCTGGGGACTACACGGGAACACCGGGGAGCTGTTTTTT. It translates to CASSWGLHGNTGELFF.

This clone occurred a few times. The chain couples TRBV18 to TRBJ1-6; the D is unclear. Looked up from germline, CDR1 is KGHSH and CDR2 is LQKENI. Trimming pared 6 bases from V and 3 bases from J, leaving 12 bases between. The CDR3 sequence is 15 residues long. CDR3 residues: CASSPKTSYNSPLHF. CDR3 nucleotide sequence: TGTGCCAGCTCCCCTAAGACAAGCTATAATTCACCCCTCCACTTT.

The gene calls are TRBV7-3 and TRBJ1-6, with 10 bases fitting TRBD1. The CDR3 has 14 amino acids. Trimming cost V 3 bases and J 13 bases; bases outside gene matches: 6. Germline V gene sequence: CDR1 SGHTA, CDR2 FQGTGA. The chain's CDR3 is CASSLGQGQTPLHF. The CDR3 coding sequence is TGTGCCAGCAGCTTGGGACAGGGGCAAACGCCCCTCCACTTT. Drawing the rest from reference TRBV7-3 and TRBJ1-6, the complete variable domain is GAGVSQTPSNKVTEKGKYVELRCDPISGHTALYWYRQSLGQGPEFLIYFQGTGAADDSGLPNDRFFAVRPEGSVSTLKIQRTERGDSAVYLCASSLGQGQTPLHFGNGTRLTVT.

The rearrangement uses TRBV5-1 and TRBJ1-1; 9 bases are shared with TRBD1. V was clipped by 0 bases and J by 7 bases; unmatched bases: 4. The CDR3 runs to 14 residues. Germline loops: CDR1 SGHRS, CDR2 YFSETQ. The CDR3 is CASSLAGTGIEAFF. As DNA, the CDR3 is TGCGCCAGCAGCTTGGCCGGGACAGGGATTGAAGCTTTCTTT.

This clone was detected once. The junction shows a germline mismatch at one end, possibly a read error. The chain combines TRBV7-9 with TRBJ2-5; tentatively, D is TRBD2 (6 bases). Germline values: CDR1 SEHNR, CDR2 FQNEAQ (reference sequence). The CDR3 consists of 14 residues. Here the CDR3 reads CASSLAAGRETQYF. The CDR3 bases are TGTGCCAGCAGTTTAGCGGCGGGCAGAGAGACCCAGTACTTC.

The rearrangement uses TRBV25-1 and TRBJ1-1; the D gene is possibly TRBD1 (5 bases). Trimming cost V 4 bases and J 4 bases, with 10 bases left between them. The CDR3 is made up of 13 amino acids. CDR1 is MGHDK, CDR2 SYGVNS, per germline. CDR3 loop: CASSGLGGTEAFF. The CDR3 nucleotides read TGTGCCAGCAGTGGATTGGGGGGCACTGAAGCTTTCTTT.